The 12 T cell receptor beta chains below were found in one sample sequenced in a study of cytomegalovirus exposure and HLA in healthy donors. The PCR ran on 60 Vbeta and 13 Jbeta primers. The table came from immunoSEQ multiplex PCR; TCRdb's copy has only in-frame clones and leaves some out. Of approximately 150,000 clones in the sample, roughly three quarters were seen once. Sequencing was carried out using PBMCs. The receptors were sampled from a woman in her thirties or forties in good health and CMV-seronegative.

The chain employs TRBV5-1 and TRBJ2-3; no definite D call. CDR1 is SGHRS, CDR2 YFSETQ, per germline. V gave up 0 bases and J gave up 0 bases, with 11 bases separating them. This CDR3 is built from 16 residues. The CDR3 bases are TGCGCCAGCAGCTTGGTTCTCAGTGCTAGCACAGATACGCAGTATTTT. Protein: CASSLVLSASTDTQYF.

The chain is built from TRBV10-1 and TRBJ2-7; maybe TRBD2 (7 bases). V was shortened by 4 bases and J by 7 bases, with 14 bases between the two germline ends. The CDR3 loop spans 13 amino acids. Germline assignment: CDR1 WNHNN and CDR2 SYGVQD (reference sequence). CDR3 residues: CASSGDRRGEQYF. CDR3 DNA: TGCGCCAGCAGTGGAGACAGGCGGGGGGAGCAGTACTTC.

This chain connects TRBV11-3 to TRBJ1-1; 8 nucleotides align to TRBD1. The length of the CDR3 is 14 residues. Trimming at V came to 4 bases and at J to 6 bases, leaving 7 bases not matched to a gene. Germline-derived CDR1 and CDR2 are SGHNT and YENEEA. CDR3 in DNA: TGTGCCAGCAGCTCGGGACAGGCGGGGGCTGAAGCTTTCTTT. It codes for CASSSGQAGAEAFF.

V and J are TRBV28 and TRBJ2-7, with 13 bases that match TRBD2. Trimming cost V 4 bases and J 7 bases; bases outside gene matches: 7. Germline-derived CDR1 and CDR2 are MDHEN and SYDVKM. The CDR3 runs to 15 residues. The CDR3 region is CASSSPGTSGIEQYF. CDR3 nucleotides: TGTGCCAGCAGTTCCCCCGGGACTAGCGGGATAGAGCAGTACTTC.

In its sample, this clone was seen once. The chain links TRBV5-8 to TRBJ1-2; D is unresolved. CDR3 length equals 12 residues. Germline V gene sequence: CDR1 SGHTS, CDR2 YDEGEE. Trimming removed 8 bases from V and 4 bases from J, with 12 bases in between. The CDR3 bases are TGTGCCAGTCTGCGGGCGGGCTATGGCTACACCTTC. Translated: CASLRAGYGYTF. The full variable domain, rest sourced from reference TRBV5-8 and TRBJ1-2, is EAGVTQSPTHLIKTRGQQATLRCSPISGHTSVYWYQQALGLGLQFLLWYDEGEERNRGNFPPRFSGRQFPNYSSELNVNALELEDSALYLCASLRAGYGYTFGSGTRLTVV.

The chain combines TRBV10-3 with TRBJ2-7; D unresolved. This CDR3 has 16 amino acids. Trimming left V 2 bases short and J 4 bases short, with 18 bases between. CDR1 and CDR2 (germline): ENHRY, SYGVKD. The CDR3 bases are TGTGCCATCAGTGAGGAAACCCGGGTCCGAAATTACGAGCAGTACTTC. Translation: CAISEETRVRNYEQYF.

This chain uses TRBV19 with TRBJ1-2; TRBD1 agrees at 8 bases. Germline V CDR1 and CDR2: LNHDA, SQIVND (reference sequence). Trimming at V came to 5 bases and at J to 8 bases, leaving 10 bases not matched to a gene. This CDR3 comprises 14 residues. The CDR3 here is CASSFQGTGGGYTF. CDR3 DNA sequence: TGTGCCAGTAGTTTCCAAGGGACAGGCGGGGGCTACACCTTC. Full variable domain (missing parts from reference TRBV19 and TRBJ1-2): DGGITQSPKYLFRKEGQNVTLSCEQNLNHDAMYWYRQDPGQGLRLIYYSQIVNDFQKGDIAEGYSVSREKKESFPLTVTSAQKNPTAFYLCASSFQGTGGGYTFGSGTRLTVV.

This clone has a single count. At one end the junction does not follow the germline gene, possibly because of a read error. J is TRBJ2-6 and V is TRBV28, with D tentatively TRBD1 (5 bases). The CDR3 length is 15 residues. The germline gives CDR1 MDHEN, CDR2 SYDVKM. CDR3 residues: CASSLHGSGANGLTF. Here the CDR3 DNA reads TGTGCCAGCAGTTTGCATGGCTCTGGGGCCAACGGCCTGACTTTC.

Of note for this clone: Germline and junction disagree at one end, which may indicate a read error. V and J are TRBV7-9 and TRBJ1-2; D uncertain. This CDR3 spans 13 amino acids. Germline assignment: CDR1 SEHNR and CDR2 FQNEAQ (reference sequence). The CDR3 spells CSSSLSQNYGYTF. CDR3 coding DNA: TGTTCCAGCAGCTTATCACAAAACTATGGCTACACCTTC.

The chain employs TRBV21-1 and TRBJ2-5; TRBD1 was called by the table and not checked on the DNA. TRBV21-1 is deemed a pseudogene. The CDR3 runs 14 residues. The CDR3 loop reads CASMPGTNQETQYF. CDR3 bases: TGTGCCAGCATGCCTGGGACAAACCAAGAGACCCAGTACTTC.

This rearrangement joins TRBV6-6 to TRBJ1-6; TRBD1 aligns across 9 bases. After removal of 2 bases from V and 12 bases from J, the junction contained 11 bases not matched to a gene. CDR1 and CDR2 (germline): MNHNY, SVGAGI (reference sequence). The CDR3 runs 16 residues. The CDR3 spells CASSYPPRDRDLPLHF. The CDR3 DNA follows: TGTGCCAGCAGTTACCCACCCCGGGACAGGGATCTACCCCTCCACTTT.

The CDR3 coding sequence is TGCGCCAGCAGCTGGGGACAGGCCCGGAACACTGAAGCTTTCTTT. Amino acid sequence: CASSWGQARNTEAFF. The chain recombines TRBV5-1 with TRBJ1-1; 8 bases align to TRBD1. V dropped 3 bases and J dropped 1; count of bases not matched to a gene: 5. Germline V CDR1 and CDR2: SGHRS, YFSETQ. CDR3 length: 15 residues.